This paragraph covers one TCR beta chain sequence. The CDR3 sequence is 17 residues long. The germline CDR1 and CDR2 sequences are SGHRS and YFSETQ. Isolation of total RNA was performed on whole blood, with no prior T cell sorting. This record belongs to a study of monozygotic twins with inflammatory bowel disease. Template switching added UMIs carrying a 6-nucleotide sample barcode. TCRdb reworked the 5' RACE reads into one entry per CDR3 protein, no DNA. The repertoire table contains approximately 200,000 distinct CDR3 sequences. This chain links TRBV5-1 with TRBJ2-3; there is no DNA to check the TCRdb D call of TRBD2. Material for sequencing was blood. This clonotype was obtained from a human donor with ulcerative colitis or Crohn's disease, or a healthy co-twin of an affected twin (not recorded which). CDR3: CASSFDPSGGGTDTQYF.